This T cell receptor beta chain was observed in a study of shared clonotypes between healthy human individuals. CD45RA-negative memory and CD45RA+ naive subsets were split from the CD4+ cells. This CDR3 spans 13 amino acids. Germline values: CDR1 SGHRS, CDR2 YFSETQ. The ends were cut back, 6 bases at V and 5 bases at J, with 14 bases in the middle. The data were produced by immunoSEQ multiplex PCR, yet TCRdb's version contains in-frame clones alone and is incomplete. The sample lists a few million clones, over 85% occurring once. The gene calls are TRBV5-1 and TRBJ2-5; no clear D gene. Material for sequencing was naive CD4+ T cells from PBMCs. Documented subset: CD45RA+ positively selected. This receptor was obtained from a man between 18 and 35 years old in good health. Some clones in this sample may be carry-over from other donors' samples. CDR3 sequence: CASTLPPAETQYF. CDR3 coding DNA: TGCGCCAGCACCCTCCCCCCCGCGGAGACCCAGTACTTC.